These 10 T cell receptor beta chains were all obtained from the same sample, sequenced in a study of T cell repertoires in cytomegalovirus infection. These receptors' targets are unknown. MiXCR was run by TCRdb on the reads, yielding one entry per CDR3 protein. The data hold hundreds of thousands of distinct CDR3 sequences, with around 35% observed a single time. The sample consisted of cultured PBMCs, taken from culture after CMV antigen stimulation. The source is a human donor in good health (CMV status not recorded). Some clones in this sample may be carry-over from other donors' samples.

This clonotype was observed a few times. CDR3 region: CASSERLYGSPLHF. The DNA of the CDR3 is TGTGCCAGCAGTGAACGTCTTTACGGTTCACCCCTCCACTTT. The rearrangement uses TRBV6-1 and TRBJ1-6, with D unresolved. V lost 2 bases to trimming and J lost 9 bases, with 11 bases between them. The CDR3 consists of 14 residues. Germline V gene sequence: CDR1 MNHNS, CDR2 SASEGT.

The chain combines TRBV7-2 with TRBJ1-5; D is ambiguous. Trimming left V 5 bases short and J 2 bases short, with 7 bases between. The CDR3 loop spans 13 amino acids. The germline gives CDR1 SGHTA, CDR2 FQGNSA. The CDR3 here is CASSEWRNQPQHF. The CDR3 DNA sequence: TGTGCCAGCAGCGAATGGCGCAATCAGCCCCAGCATTTT.

The rearrangement uses TRBV20-1 and TRBJ2-7; D is unclear. The CDR3 runs to 15 residues. CDR1 DFQATT and CDR2 SNEGSKA come from the germline V gene (reference sequence). V was cut by 3 bases and J by 3 bases, with 18 bases left in between. Here the CDR3 reads CSASWLSGLLYEQYF. CDR3 coding DNA: TGCAGTGCTAGCTGGCTCTCCGGCCTACTCTACGAGCAGTACTTC.

The CDR3 spells CATSRQQGTYEQYF. In DNA, the CDR3 is TGTGCCACCTCCCGACAACAAGGGACCTACGAGCAGTACTTC. The gene calls are TRBV10-3 and TRBJ2-7; no firm D call. V lost 10 bases and J 2 bases, leaving 18 bases between the germline ends. Germline CDR1 reads ENHRY; CDR2 reads SYGVKD. The CDR3 is 14 residues long.

V gene TRBV20-1 combines with J gene TRBJ2-3; no reliable D call. CDR1 and CDR2 from the germline V gene are DFQATT and SNEGSKA (reference sequence). The CDR3 is 13 residues long. The CDR3 sequence: CRALDLGTDTQYF. CDR3 in DNA: TGCAGGGCATTAGATCTTGGCACAGATACGCAGTATTTT.

This clonotype was detected ten times or more. This chain links TRBV7-2 with TRBJ2-3; D perhaps matches TRBD1 (6 bases). The germline CDR1 and CDR2 sequences are SGHTA and FQGNSA. Trimming pared 3 bases from V and 5 bases from J, leaving 9 bases between. This CDR3 contains 13 residues. DNA for the CDR3: TGTGCCAGCAGCTTTTCAGGGGTAGATACGCAGTATTTT. Its protein is CASSFSGVDTQYF.

This chain joins TRBV28 and TRBJ1-2; D ambiguous. CDR3 length: 14 amino acids. Deletions cut 4 bases from V and 5 bases from J, with 14 bases between. Germline lookup yields CDR1 MDHEN and CDR2 SYDVKM. This CDR3 is CASSSKPTVYGYTF. The CDR3 DNA is TGTGCCAGCAGTTCTAAACCCACTGTTTATGGCTACACCTTC.

This clonotype was detected ten times or more. J is TRBJ1-1 and V is TRBV6-2 or TRBV6-3; the D gene is possibly TRBD1 (5 bases). Trimming took off 6 bases at V and 5 bases at J, with 10 bases between the two ends. The length of the CDR3 is 12 residues. Germline V gene sequence: CDR1 MNHEY, CDR2 SVGEGT. The DNA of the CDR3 is TGTGCCAGCAGCCACGGGGGTACTGAAGCTTTCTTT. As protein: CASSHGGTEAFF.

The CDR3 spells CASSPFPGTDTQYF. The CDR3 region has the DNA TGTGCCAGCTCACCATTCCCAGGCACAGATACGCAGTATTTT. This chain links TRBV18 with TRBJ2-3; D is undetermined. Germline CDR1 KGHSH, CDR2 LQKENI. This CDR3 comprises 14 residues. V was cut by 2 bases and J by 1 base, with 7 bases left in between.

This clonotype has a handful of counts. The genes are TRBV7-8 and TRBJ1-2, with unresolved D. V lost 1 base and J 4 bases, leaving 10 bases between the germline ends. CDR3 size: 14 residues. Germline CDR1 and CDR2: SGHVS and FQNEAQ. The CDR3 is CASSLVTSTYGYTF. As DNA, the CDR3 is TGTGCCAGCAGCTTAGTGACCTCAACCTATGGCTACACCTTC.